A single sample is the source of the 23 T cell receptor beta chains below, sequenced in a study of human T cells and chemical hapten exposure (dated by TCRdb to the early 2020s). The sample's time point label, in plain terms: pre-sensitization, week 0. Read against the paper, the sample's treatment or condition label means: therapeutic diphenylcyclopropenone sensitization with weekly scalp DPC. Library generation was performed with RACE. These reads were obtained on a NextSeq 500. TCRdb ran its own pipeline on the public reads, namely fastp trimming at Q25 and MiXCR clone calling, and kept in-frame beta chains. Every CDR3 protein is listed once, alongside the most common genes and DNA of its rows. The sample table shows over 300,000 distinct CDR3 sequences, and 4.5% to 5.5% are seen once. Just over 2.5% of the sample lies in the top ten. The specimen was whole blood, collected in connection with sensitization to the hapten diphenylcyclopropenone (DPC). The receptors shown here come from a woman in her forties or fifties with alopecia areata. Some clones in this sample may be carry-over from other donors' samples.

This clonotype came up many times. The CDR3 coding sequence is TGTGCCAGCAGTTTCCCAGGCCAAGAGACCCAGTACTTC. It codes for CASSFPGQETQYF. The chain recombines TRBV12-3 or TRBV12-4 with TRBJ2-5; D unresolved. V lost 3 bases, J lost 1 base, and 6 bases lay in between. This CDR3 contains 13 residues.

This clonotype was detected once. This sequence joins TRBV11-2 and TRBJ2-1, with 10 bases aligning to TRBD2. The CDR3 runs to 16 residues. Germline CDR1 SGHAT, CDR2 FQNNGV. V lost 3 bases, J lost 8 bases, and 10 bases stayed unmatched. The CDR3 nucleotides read TGTGCCAGCAGCTTCCCCCCCAGCGGGAGGGCTGATGAGCAGTTCTTC. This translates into CASSFPPSGRADEQFF.

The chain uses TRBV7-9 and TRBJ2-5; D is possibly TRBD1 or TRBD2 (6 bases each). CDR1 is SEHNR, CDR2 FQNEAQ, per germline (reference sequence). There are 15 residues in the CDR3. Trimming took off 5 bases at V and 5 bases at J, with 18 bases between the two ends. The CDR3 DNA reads TGTGCCAGCAGCCGACTAGGGGGATTTCTGGAGACCCAGTACTTC. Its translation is CASSRLGGFLETQYF. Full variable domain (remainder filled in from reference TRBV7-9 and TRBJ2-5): DTGVSQNPRHKITKRGQNVTFRCDPISEHNRLYWYRQTLGQGPEFLTYFQNEAQLEKSRLLSDRFSAERPKGSFSTLEIQRTEQGDSAMYLCASSRLGGFLETQYFGPGTRLLVL.

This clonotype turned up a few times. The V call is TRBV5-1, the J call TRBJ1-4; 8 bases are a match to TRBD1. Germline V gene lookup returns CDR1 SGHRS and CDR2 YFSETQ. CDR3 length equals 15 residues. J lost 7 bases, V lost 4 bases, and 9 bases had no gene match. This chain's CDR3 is CASSRADRAGEKLFF. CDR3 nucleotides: TGCGCCAGCAGCCGGGCGGACAGGGCGGGTGAAAAACTGTTTTTT.

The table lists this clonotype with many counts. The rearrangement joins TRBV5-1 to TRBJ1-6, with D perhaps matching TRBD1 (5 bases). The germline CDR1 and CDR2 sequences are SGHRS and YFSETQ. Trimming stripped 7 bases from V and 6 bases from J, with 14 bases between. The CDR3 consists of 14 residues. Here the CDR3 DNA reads TGCGCCAGCTCCGAGGGGCCAGGTAATTCACCCCTCCACTTT. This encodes CASSEGPGNSPLHF.

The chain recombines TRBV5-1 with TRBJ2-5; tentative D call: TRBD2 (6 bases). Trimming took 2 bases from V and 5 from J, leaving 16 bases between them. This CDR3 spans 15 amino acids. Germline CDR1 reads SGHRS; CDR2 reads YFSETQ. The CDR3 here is CASSLMTPEGETQYF. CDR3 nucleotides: TGCGCCAGCAGCTTAATGACTCCGGAGGGGGAGACCCAGTACTTC.

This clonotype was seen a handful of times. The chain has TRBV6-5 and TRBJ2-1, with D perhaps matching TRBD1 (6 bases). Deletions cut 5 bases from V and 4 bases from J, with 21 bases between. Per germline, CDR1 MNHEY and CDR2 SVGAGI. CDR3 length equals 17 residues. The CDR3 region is CASSQDRLQGPYNEQFF. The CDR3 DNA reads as TGTGCCAGCAGTCAGGACAGACTACAAGGGCCTTACAATGAGCAGTTCTTC.

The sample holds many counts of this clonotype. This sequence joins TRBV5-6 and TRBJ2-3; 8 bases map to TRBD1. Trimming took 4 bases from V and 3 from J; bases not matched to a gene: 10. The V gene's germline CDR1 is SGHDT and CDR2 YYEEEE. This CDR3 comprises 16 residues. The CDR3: CASSRLGQGSTDTQYF. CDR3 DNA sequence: TGTGCCAGCAGCCGCCTAGGACAGGGATCGACAGATACGCAGTATTTT. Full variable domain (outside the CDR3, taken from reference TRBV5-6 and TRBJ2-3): DAGVTQSPTHLIKTRGQQVTLRCSPKSGHDTVSWYQQALGQGPQFIFQYYEEEERQRGNFPDRFSGHQFPNYSSELNVNALLLGDSALYLCASSRLGQGSTDTQYFGPGTRLTVL.

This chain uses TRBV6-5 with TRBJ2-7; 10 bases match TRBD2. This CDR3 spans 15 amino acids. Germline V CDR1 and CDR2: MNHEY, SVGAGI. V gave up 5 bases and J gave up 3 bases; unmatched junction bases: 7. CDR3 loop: CASSKTGLANYEQYF. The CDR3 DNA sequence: TGTGCCAGCAGTAAAACGGGACTAGCGAACTACGAGCAGTACTTC.

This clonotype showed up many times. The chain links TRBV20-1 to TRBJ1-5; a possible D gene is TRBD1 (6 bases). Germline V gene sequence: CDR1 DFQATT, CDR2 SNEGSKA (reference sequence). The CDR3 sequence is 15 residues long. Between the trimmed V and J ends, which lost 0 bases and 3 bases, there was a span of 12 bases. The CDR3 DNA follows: TGCAGTGCTAGAGAGGGGCAGGGGAACAATCAGCCCCAGCATTTT. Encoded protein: CSAREGQGNNQPQHF.

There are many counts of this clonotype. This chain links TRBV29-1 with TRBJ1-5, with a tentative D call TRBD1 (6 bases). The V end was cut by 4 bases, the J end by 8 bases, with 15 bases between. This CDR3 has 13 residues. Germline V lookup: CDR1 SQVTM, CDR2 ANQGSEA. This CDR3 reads CSVVWGQGEPQHF. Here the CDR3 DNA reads TGCAGCGTTGTATGGGGGCAGGGTGAGCCCCAGCATTTT.

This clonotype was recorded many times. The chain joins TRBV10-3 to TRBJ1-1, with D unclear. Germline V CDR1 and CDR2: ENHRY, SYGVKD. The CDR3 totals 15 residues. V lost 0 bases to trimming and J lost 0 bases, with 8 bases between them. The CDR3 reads CAISESTVLNTEAFF. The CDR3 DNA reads TGTGCCATCAGTGAGTCGACGGTCCTGAACACTGAAGCTTTCTTT.

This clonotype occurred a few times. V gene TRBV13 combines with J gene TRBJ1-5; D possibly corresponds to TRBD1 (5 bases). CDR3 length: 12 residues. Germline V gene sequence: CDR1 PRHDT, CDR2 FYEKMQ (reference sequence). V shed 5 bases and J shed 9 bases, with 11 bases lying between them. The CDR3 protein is CASSIRGWPQHF. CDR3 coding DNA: TGTGCCAGCAGCATTCGGGGGTGGCCCCAGCATTTT.

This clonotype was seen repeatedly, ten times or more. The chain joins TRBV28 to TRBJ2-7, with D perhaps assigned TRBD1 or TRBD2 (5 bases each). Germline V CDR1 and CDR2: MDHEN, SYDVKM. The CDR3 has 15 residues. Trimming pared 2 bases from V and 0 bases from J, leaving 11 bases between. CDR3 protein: CASSLGRDDSYEQYF. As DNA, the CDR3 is TGTGCCAGCAGTTTAGGAAGGGACGACTCCTACGAGCAGTACTTC.

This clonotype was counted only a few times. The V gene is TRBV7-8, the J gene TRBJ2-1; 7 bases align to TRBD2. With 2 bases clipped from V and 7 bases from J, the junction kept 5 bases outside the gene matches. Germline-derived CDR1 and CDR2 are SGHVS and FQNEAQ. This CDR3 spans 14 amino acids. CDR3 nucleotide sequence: TGTGCCAGCAGCTTACGCGGGAGAGCGAATGAGCAGTTCTTC. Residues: CASSLRGRANEQFF. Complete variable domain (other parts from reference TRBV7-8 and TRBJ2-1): GAGVSQSPRYKVAKRGQDVALRCDPISGHVSLFWYQQALGQGPEFLTYFQNEAQLDKSGLPSDRFFAERPEGSVSTLKIQRTQQEDSAVYLCASSLRGRANEQFFGPGTRLTVL.

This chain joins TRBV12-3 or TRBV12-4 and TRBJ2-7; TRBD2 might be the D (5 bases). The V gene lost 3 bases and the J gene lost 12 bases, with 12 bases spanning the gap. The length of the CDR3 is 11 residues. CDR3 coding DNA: TGTGCCAGCAGTTTGGGGAGAACTCGGTACTTC. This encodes CASSLGRTRYF.

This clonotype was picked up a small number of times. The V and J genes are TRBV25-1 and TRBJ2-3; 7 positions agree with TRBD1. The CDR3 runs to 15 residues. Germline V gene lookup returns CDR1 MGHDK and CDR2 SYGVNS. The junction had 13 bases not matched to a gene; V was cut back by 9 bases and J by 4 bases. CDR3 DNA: TGTGCCAGAGGCCTAAAGACAGGGTGGGCAGATACGCAGTATTTT. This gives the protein CARGLKTGWADTQYF.

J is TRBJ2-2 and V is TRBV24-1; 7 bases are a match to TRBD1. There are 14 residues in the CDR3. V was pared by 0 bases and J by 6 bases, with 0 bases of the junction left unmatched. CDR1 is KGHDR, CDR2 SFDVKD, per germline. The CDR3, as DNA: TGTGCCACCAGTGATTTGCAGGGGGCCGGGGAGCTGTTTTTT. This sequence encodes CATSDLQGAGELFF.

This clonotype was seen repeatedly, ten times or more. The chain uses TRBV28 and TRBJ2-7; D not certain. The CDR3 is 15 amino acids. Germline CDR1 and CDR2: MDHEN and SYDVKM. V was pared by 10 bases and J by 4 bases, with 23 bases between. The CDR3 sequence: CATTNTDRFTYEQYF. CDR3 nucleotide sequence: TGTGCCACGACAAATACAGACCGATTTACTTACGAGCAGTACTTC.

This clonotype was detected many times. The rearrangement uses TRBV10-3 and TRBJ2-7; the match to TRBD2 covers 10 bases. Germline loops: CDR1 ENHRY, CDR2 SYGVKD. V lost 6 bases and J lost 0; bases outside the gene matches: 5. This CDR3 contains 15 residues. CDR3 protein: CAISEPSGSSYEQYF. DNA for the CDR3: TGTGCCATCAGCGAGCCTAGCGGGAGCTCCTACGAGCAGTACTTC.

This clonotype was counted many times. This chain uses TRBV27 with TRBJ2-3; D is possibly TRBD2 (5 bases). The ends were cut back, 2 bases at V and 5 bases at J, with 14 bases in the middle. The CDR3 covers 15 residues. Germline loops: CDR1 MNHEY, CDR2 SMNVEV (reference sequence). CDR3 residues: CASSLRRTGRDTQYF. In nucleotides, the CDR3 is TGTGCCAGCAGTTTACGGAGGACTGGGCGAGATACGCAGTATTTT.

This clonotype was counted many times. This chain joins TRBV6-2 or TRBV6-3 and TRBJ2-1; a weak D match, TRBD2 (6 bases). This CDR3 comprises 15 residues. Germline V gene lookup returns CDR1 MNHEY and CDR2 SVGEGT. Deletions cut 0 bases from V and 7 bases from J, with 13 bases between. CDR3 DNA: TGTGCCAGCAGTTACTCGGGACTGGGGGGTAATGAGCAGTTCTTC. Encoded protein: CASSYSGLGGNEQFF.

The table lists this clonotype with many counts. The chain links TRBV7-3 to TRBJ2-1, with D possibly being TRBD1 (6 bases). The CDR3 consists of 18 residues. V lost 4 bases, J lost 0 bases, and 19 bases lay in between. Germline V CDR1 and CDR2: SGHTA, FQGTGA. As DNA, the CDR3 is TGTGCCAGCAGCTCCCCCCGCCGGGGACACAACTCCTACAATGAGCAGTTCTTC. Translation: CASSSPRRGHNSYNEQFF.